A single sample gave rise to the 21 T cell receptor beta chains below, sequenced in a study of blood T cell repertoires in COVID-19. Produced via immunoSEQ multiplex PCR; TCRdb's table is partial and in-frame only. The sample contains about 55,000 clones, roughly four fifths of which appear only once. The sequenced material came from peripheral blood. Receptors originate from a woman aged 60 to 75 with acute or convalescent COVID-19.

V and J are TRBV25-1 and TRBJ2-1; 10 bases agree with TRBD2. The trim removed 1 base at V and 2 bases at J, leaving 5 bases unmatched. The germline CDR1 and CDR2 sequences are MGHDK and SYGVNS. There are 17 residues in the CDR3. CDR3 DNA: TGTGCCAGCAGTGAATGGACTAGCGGAGACACCTACAATGAGCAGTTCTTC. Protein: CASSEWTSGDTYNEQFF.

The chain carries TRBV6-5 and TRBJ1-5, with TRBD1 identical over 10 bases. Germline V lookup: CDR1 MNHEY, CDR2 SVGAGI. V gave up 4 bases and J gave up 2 bases; unmatched junction bases: 5. This CDR3 comprises 16 residues. The CDR3: CASSLAGTGGNQPQHF. The CDR3 nucleotides are TGTGCCAGCAGTTTAGCCGGGACAGGGGGCAATCAGCCCCAGCATTTT.

The rearrangement joins TRBV30 to TRBJ1-6, with D hard to call. The V end was cut by 6 bases, the J end by 0 bases, with 15 bases between. The V gene's germline CDR1 is GTSNPN and CDR2 SVGIG (reference sequence). The CDR3 runs 16 residues. This CDR3 reads CACHPSRSSYNSPLHF. CDR3 DNA: TGTGCCTGCCACCCTTCGCGGAGCTCCTATAATTCACCCCTCCACTTT.

The chain recombines TRBV27 with TRBJ1-1; D remains ambiguous. V was clipped by 6 bases and J by 2 bases, with 16 bases between them. CDR1 is MNHEY, CDR2 SMNVEV, per germline (reference sequence). The CDR3 has 15 residues. The CDR3 nucleotides read TGTGCCAGCAGGACCCAAGTGCCAGGCAACACTGAAGCTTTCTTT. Protein product: CASRTQVPGNTEAFF.

DNA for the CDR3: TGTGCCAGCAGCCATTCGCAGGGGGCGAACACCGGGGAGCTGTTTTTT. The encoded protein is CASSHSQGANTGELFF. The rearrangement joins TRBV3-1 (or the pseudogene TRBV3-2) to TRBJ2-2; 7 bases fit TRBD1. V shed 3 bases and J 0 bases; nucleotides not matched to a gene: 4. CDR3 length: 16 amino acids. Germline loops: CDR1 LGHDT, CDR2 YNNKEL (reference sequence).

The chain joins TRBV5-1 to TRBJ2-1; TRBD1 matches 11 bases. There are 15 residues in the CDR3. V lost 2 bases to trimming and J lost 7 bases; unmatched junction nucleotides: 5. The germline gives CDR1 SGHRS, CDR2 YFSETQ. The CDR3 here is CASSFGTGGRNEQFF. CDR3 bases: TGCGCCAGCAGCTTTGGGACAGGGGGGAGAAATGAGCAGTTCTTC.

The chain carries TRBV7-6 and TRBJ2-5; TRBD2 matches at 8 bases. The germline V gene encodes CDR1 SGHVS and CDR2 FNYEAQ. This CDR3 has 17 residues. J lost 4 bases, V lost 5 bases, and 15 bases had no gene match. This chain's CDR3 is CASSPSRGSGVIETQYF. Here the CDR3 DNA reads TGTGCCAGCAGCCCGAGTCGTGGTAGCGGGGTCATAGAGACCCAGTACTTC. Supplemented by reference TRBV7-6 and TRBJ2-5, the full variable domain reads GAGVSQSPRYKVTKRGQDVALRCDPISGHVSLYWYRQALGQGPEFLTYFNYEAQQDKSGLPNDRFSAERPEGSISTLTIQRTEQRDSAMYRCASSPSRGSGVIETQYFGPGTRLLVL.

This clone was seen once. The rearrangement joins TRBV15 to TRBJ1-1; weak D call: TRBD1 (6 bases). Germline-derived CDR1 and CDR2 are LNHNV and YYDKDF (reference sequence). Deletions cut 1 base from V and 4 bases from J, with 16 bases between. This CDR3 spans 16 amino acids. This CDR3 is CATSRGGQTGSTEAFF. CDR3 bases: TGTGCCACCAGCAGAGGGGGTCAGACAGGCTCCACTGAAGCTTTCTTT.

This clone was seen a handful of times. The chain employs TRBV4-2 and TRBJ2-5; 7 bases match TRBD2. Germline V lookup: CDR1 LGHNA, CDR2 YNFKEQ. V lost 4 bases to trimming and J lost 0 bases; unmatched junction nucleotides: 11. This CDR3 region has 17 residues. For the CDR3, the DNA is TGTGCCAGCAGCCCCAGGTGGGCTAGCGGAAACCAAGAGACCCAGTACTTC. It is translated as CASSPRWASGNQETQYF.

The chain has TRBV5-1 and TRBJ1-2; D might be TRBD1 (5 bases). CDR1 and CDR2 (germline): SGHRS, YFSETQ. Trimming pared 1 base from V and 6 bases from J, leaving 13 bases between. The CDR3 sequence is 14 residues long. As DNA, the CDR3 is TGCGCCAGCAGCTTGAGCCAGGGCGAGGATGGCTACACCTTC. Its protein product is CASSLSQGEDGYTF.

The V gene is TRBV18, the J gene TRBJ1-5, with D tentatively TRBD1 (5 bases). Trimming stripped 5 bases from V and 6 bases from J, with 20 bases between. From germline, CDR1 is KGHSH and CDR2 LQKENI. This CDR3 has 16 amino acids. As DNA, the CDR3 is TGTGCCAGCTCATCTGGAAGAAGGGGAACCGGTCAGCCCCAGCATTTT. Translation gives CASSSGRRGTGQPQHF.

The genes are TRBV7-8 and TRBJ1-5, with 7 bases fitting TRBD1. This CDR3 has 14 residues. J gave up 2 bases and V 5 bases, and 3 bases lay outside the gene matches. Germline CDR1 is SGHVS and CDR2 is FQNEAQ. The CDR3 reads CASSSRGGNQPQHF. CDR3 in DNA: TGTGCCAGCAGCAGCAGGGGGGGCAATCAGCCCCAGCATTTT.

V gene TRBV7-8 combines with J gene TRBJ1-2; weak D call: TRBD1 (5 bases). The CDR3 has 13 amino acids. Germline CDR1 and CDR2: SGHVS and FQNEAQ. The V end was cut by 2 bases, the J end by 3 bases, with 7 bases between. The CDR3 bases are TGTGCCAGCAGCTTACAGGGCTACTATGGCTACACCTTC. Translation: CASSLQGYYGYTF.

The V call is TRBV7-9, the J call TRBJ1-2; D gene unclear. Germline assignment: CDR1 SEHNR and CDR2 FQNEAQ (reference sequence). The V end lost 5 bases, the J end lost 3 bases, and 7 bases lay between the germline ends. This CDR3 is 12 amino acids long. The CDR3 sequence: CASSVRDYGYTF. In nucleotides, the CDR3 is TGTGCCAGCAGCGTGCGGGACTATGGCTACACCTTC. The variable domain in full, completed from reference TRBV7-9 and TRBJ1-2, reads DTGVSQNPRHKITKRGQNVTFRCDPISEHNRLYWYRQTLGQGPEFLTYFQNEAQLEKSRLLSDRFSAERPKGSFSTLEIQRTEQGDSAMYLCASSVRDYGYTFGSGTRLTVV.

The chain has TRBV6-1 and TRBJ2-2; 11 positions agree with TRBD2. The CDR3 sequence is 18 residues long. V trimming: 4 bases; J trimming: 0 bases; junction bases outside the gene matches: 7. The germline CDR1 and CDR2 sequences are MNHNS and SASEGT. CDR3 sequence (DNA): TGTGCCAGCAGTGCCCCTAGCGGGGGGACGTCGAACACCGGGGAGCTGTTTTTT. It is translated as CASSAPSGGTSNTGELFF.

The J gene is TRBJ1-6, the V gene TRBV2, with D uncertain. This CDR3 is 15 amino acids long. Germline CDR1 and CDR2: SNHLY and FYNNEI. V was clipped by 4 bases and J by 5 bases, with 12 bases between them. DNA for the CDR3: TGTGCCAGCAGTGTGGGGAGTATTAATAATTCACCCCTCCACTTT. Residues: CASSVGSINNSPLHF.

This rearrangement joins TRBV27 to TRBJ2-1; D is unclear. The CDR3 has 16 residues. Trimming stripped 6 bases from V and 1 base from J, with 16 bases between. Germline V gene data show CDR1 as MNHEY and CDR2 as SMNVEV (reference sequence). The CDR3 here is CASRQPRSGSYNEQFF. Here the CDR3 DNA reads TGTGCCAGCAGACAACCCAGGTCTGGGTCCTACAATGAGCAGTTCTTC.

The CDR3 reads CAWSVYGTGGTEAFF. DNA of the CDR3: TGTGCCTGGAGTGTGTACGGGACAGGGGGCACTGAAGCTTTCTTT. The rearrangement joins TRBV30 to TRBJ1-1, with 11 positions matching TRBD1. Germline V gene data show CDR1 as GTSNPN and CDR2 as SVGIG (reference sequence). V lost 0 bases and J lost 4; bases outside the gene matches: 4. This CDR3 spans 15 amino acids.

This rearrangement joins TRBV18 to TRBJ1-5, with D possibly being TRBD1 (6 bases). The CDR3 is 19 residues long. Germline lookup yields CDR1 KGHSH and CDR2 LQKENI. Trimming cost V 0 bases and J 2 bases, with 20 bases left between them. The CDR3 DNA follows: TGTGCCAGCTCACCACCGGGGTTGGTTGGGGGCTCGGGCAATCAGCCCCAGCATTTT. This translates into CASSPPGLVGGSGNQPQHF.

This sequence joins TRBV7-9 and TRBJ2-1; the D gene is possibly TRBD1 (6 bases). Trimming removed 5 bases at V and 0 bases at J, with 14 bases between. Germline loops: CDR1 SEHNR, CDR2 FQNEAQ (reference sequence). CDR3 length: 16 amino acids. Here the CDR3 DNA reads TGTGCCAGCAGCCCCGGCCAGGGGATCTCCTACAATGAGCAGTTCTTC. This codes for CASSPGQGISYNEQFF. Combining the CDR3 with reference TRBV7-9 and TRBJ2-1 gives the whole variable domain DTGVSQNPRHKITKRGQNVTFRCDPISEHNRLYWYRQTLGQGPEFLTYFQNEAQLEKSRLLSDRFSAERPKGSFSTLEIQRTEQGDSAMYLCASSPGQGISYNEQFFGPGTRLTVL.

This sequence joins TRBV7-6 and TRBJ2-5; 7 positions match TRBD2. Germline assignment: CDR1 SGHVS and CDR2 FNYEAQ. V shed 1 base, J shed 2 bases, and the junction held 16 bases outside the gene matches. The CDR3 length is 19 residues. In nucleotides, the CDR3 is TGTGCCAGCAGCTTAGAGGTAGCGGGCTTCTCTTCGCTACAAGAGACCCAGTACTTC. It encodes CASSLEVAGFSSLQETQYF.